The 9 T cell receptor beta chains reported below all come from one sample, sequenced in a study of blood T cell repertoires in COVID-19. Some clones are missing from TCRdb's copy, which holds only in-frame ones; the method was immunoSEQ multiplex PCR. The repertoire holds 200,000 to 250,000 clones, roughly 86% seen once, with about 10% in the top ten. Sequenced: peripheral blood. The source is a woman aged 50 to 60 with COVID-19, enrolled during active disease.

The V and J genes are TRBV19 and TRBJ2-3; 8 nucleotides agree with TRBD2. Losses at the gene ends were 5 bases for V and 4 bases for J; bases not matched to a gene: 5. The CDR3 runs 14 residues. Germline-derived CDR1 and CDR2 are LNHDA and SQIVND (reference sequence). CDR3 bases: TGTGCCAGTAGTCCTAGCGGGTTGTCAGATACGCAGTATTTT. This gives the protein CASSPSGLSDTQYF.

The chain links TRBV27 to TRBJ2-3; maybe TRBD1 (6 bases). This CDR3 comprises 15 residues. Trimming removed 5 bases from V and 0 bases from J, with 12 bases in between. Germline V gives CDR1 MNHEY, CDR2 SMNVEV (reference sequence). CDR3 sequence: CASSVQGKSTDTQYF. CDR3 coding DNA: TGTGCCAGCAGTGTACAGGGTAAAAGCACAGATACGCAGTATTTT.

CDR3 sequence reads: CASSLLGGRTIRNTEAFF. In DNA form, the CDR3 reads TGTGCCAGCAGCTTGTTAGGGGGTAGAACAATCCGGAACACTGAAGCTTTCTTT. The chain couples TRBV5-6 to TRBJ1-1; tentatively, D is TRBD1 (6 bases). The CDR3 loop spans 18 amino acids. V dropped 1 base and J dropped 1 base, with 20 bases sitting between them. The germline V gene encodes CDR1 SGHDT and CDR2 YYEEEE.

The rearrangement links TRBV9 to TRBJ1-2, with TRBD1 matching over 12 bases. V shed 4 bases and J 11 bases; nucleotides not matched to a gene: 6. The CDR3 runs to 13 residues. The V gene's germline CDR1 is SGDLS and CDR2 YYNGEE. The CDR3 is CASSPRDRGLYTF. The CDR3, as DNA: TGTGCCAGCAGCCCTCGGGACAGGGGGCTTTACACCTTC.

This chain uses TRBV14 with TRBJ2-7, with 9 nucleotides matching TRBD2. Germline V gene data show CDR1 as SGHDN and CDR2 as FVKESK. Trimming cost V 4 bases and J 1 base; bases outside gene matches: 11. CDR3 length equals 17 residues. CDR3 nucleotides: TGTGCCAGCAGCCCCCTGCCGGGACTAGCTGAATCCTACGAGCAGTACTTC. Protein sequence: CASSPLPGLAESYEQYF.

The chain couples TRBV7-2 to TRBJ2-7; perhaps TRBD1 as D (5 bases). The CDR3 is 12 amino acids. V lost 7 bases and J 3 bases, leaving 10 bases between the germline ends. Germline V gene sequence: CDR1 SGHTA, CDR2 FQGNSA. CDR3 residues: CASTEGDYEQYF. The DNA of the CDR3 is TGTGCCAGCACCGAAGGGGACTACGAGCAGTACTTC.

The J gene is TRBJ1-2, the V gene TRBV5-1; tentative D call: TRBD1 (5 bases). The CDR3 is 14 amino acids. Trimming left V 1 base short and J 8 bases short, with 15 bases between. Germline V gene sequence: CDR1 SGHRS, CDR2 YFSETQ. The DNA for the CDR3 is TGCGCCAGCAGCTTGCCGGGGGGAGCTTTGGGCTACACCTTC. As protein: CASSLPGGALGYTF. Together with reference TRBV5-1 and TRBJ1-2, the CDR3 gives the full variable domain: KAGVTQTPRYLIKTRGQQVTLSCSPISGHRSVSWYQQTPGQGLQFLFEYFSETQRNKGNFPGRFSGRQFSNSRSEMNVSTLELGDSALYLCASSLPGGALGYTFGSGTRLTVV.

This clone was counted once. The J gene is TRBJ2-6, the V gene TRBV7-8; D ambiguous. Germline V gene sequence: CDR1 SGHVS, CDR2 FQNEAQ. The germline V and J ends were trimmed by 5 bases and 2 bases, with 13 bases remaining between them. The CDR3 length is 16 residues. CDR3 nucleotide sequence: TGTGCCAGCAGCCTCCCTACGGGTACTGGGGCCAACGTCCTGACTTTC. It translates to CASSLPTGTGANVLTF.

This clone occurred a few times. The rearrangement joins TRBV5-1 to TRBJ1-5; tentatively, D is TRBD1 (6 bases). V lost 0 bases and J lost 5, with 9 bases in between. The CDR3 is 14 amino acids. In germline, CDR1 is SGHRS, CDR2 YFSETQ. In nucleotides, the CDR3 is TGCGCCAGCAGCTTGGAGGCAGGGGATCAGCCCCAGCATTTT. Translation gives CASSLEAGDQPQHF.